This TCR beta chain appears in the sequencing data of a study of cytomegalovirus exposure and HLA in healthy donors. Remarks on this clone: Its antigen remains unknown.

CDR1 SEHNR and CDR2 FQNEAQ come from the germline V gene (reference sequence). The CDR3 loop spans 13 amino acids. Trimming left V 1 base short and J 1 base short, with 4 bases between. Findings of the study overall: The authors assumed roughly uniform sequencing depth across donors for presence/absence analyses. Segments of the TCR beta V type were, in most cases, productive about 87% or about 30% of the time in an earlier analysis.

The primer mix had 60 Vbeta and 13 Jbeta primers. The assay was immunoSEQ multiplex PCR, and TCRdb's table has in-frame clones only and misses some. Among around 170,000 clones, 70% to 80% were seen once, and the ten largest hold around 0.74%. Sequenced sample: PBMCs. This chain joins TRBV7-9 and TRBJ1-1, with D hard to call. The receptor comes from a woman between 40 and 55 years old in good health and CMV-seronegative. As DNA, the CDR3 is TGTGCCAGCAGCTTAGGCAGGAACACTGAAGCTTTCTTT. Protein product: CASSLGRNTEAFF.